This T cell receptor (beta chain) was captured by sequencing in a study of neurological immune-mediated disorders. Study-level results: The greatest TCR clonal expansion appeared in HTLV-1-associated myelopathy and the smallest, falling below healthy controls, in multiple sclerosis.

The cDNA was synthesized by means of template-switch 5'RACE, which was carried out with 10-nucleotide random UMIs. TCRdb passed the 5' RACE reads through MiXCR, listing each CDR3 protein once. Among roughly 48,000 distinct CDR3 sequences listed, around 13% were seen once. Regarding time point: longitudinal time-point 2. Germline V gene lookup returns CDR1 ENHRY and CDR2 SYGVKD. The ends lost 4 bases at V and 5 bases at J; junction bases unmatched: 9. CDR3 length: 16 amino acids. This clonotype was counted ten times or more. Its cognate antigen is unknown. V usage is TRBV10-3 and J usage is TRBJ1-5; 9 positions agree with TRBD1. This TCR was recovered from a male donor with HTLV-1-associated myelopathy (HAM/TSP). Sequencing used PBMCs. CDR3 coding DNA: TGTGCCATCAGTGCCGGGAGGGGACAGGGTGATCAGCCCCAGCATTTT. Translation: CAISAGRGQGDQPQHF.